This paragraph reports one T cell receptor beta chain. The antigen remains undetermined. PCR was performed a second time for roughly 7 to 11 cycles using a sample-barcoded 5' primer and a J-beta primer mix. TCRdb re-derived calls from the 5' RACE reads in MiXCR, one entry per CDR3 protein. The sample lists about 780,000 distinct CDR3 sequences; 35% to 60% were seen once. This sample was included in a study of blood T cells in healthy people across ages. Study conclusions and caveats: Naive T cell percentage and TCR beta diversity correlated strongly.

The CDR3 has 15 residues. Germline CDR1 is MNHEY and CDR2 is SVGAGI. The V and J genes are TRBV6-5 and TRBJ2-5; 7 nucleotides align to TRBD2. The J call may not be correct, given that the DNA end is closer to TRBJ2-7. The clonotype was recovered from a man older than 75 in good health. Sequenced input: blood. This CDR3 reads CASSYSGGIPYEQYF. CDR3 DNA sequence: TGTGCCAGCAGTTACTCGGGGGGGATCCCCTACGAGCAGTACTTC.